A selection of T cell receptor beta chains follows, all from one sample in a study of T cell repertoires in cytomegalovirus infection. A single record per CDR3 protein comes from TCRdb applying MiXCR to the reads. The sample carries approximately 200,000 distinct CDR3 sequences, over 20% recorded once. What was sequenced was CD8+ T cells from PBMCs. The source of these receptors is a human donor in good health (CMV status not recorded). Some clones in this sample may be carry-over from other donors' samples. Both conserved end residues are part of each CDR3. D genes are given only for firm matches. Clone size is stated in some rows and not others, as once, few, many or a class when expanded.

j_call: TRBJ2-3
d_call: -
v_call: TRBV7-9
clone_size: many
cdr3_nt: TGTGCCAGCAGGAGCCGGGAGGATACGCAGTATTTT
cdr3_aa: CASRSREDTQYF

j_call: TRBJ2-7
d_call: -
v_call: TRBV12-3/TRBV12-4
clone_size: many
cdr3_nt: TGTGCCAGCAGTAATTCGGGTGGGGGAGAGGTATACGAGCAGTACTTC
cdr3_aa: CASSNSGGGEVYEQYF

j_call: TRBJ1-2
d_call: -
v_call: TRBV7-3
clone_size: few
cdr3_nt: TGTGCCAGCAGCGCGGGACCTCTGGACTATGGCTACACCTTC
cdr3_aa: CASSAGPLDYGYTF

j_call: TRBJ2-1
d_call: TRBD2
v_call: TRBV20-1
clone_size: few
cdr3_nt: TGCAGTGCTAGATCCACTAGCGGGGGGCACAATGAGCAGTTCTTC
cdr3_aa: CSARSTSGGHNEQFF

j_call: TRBJ2-1
d_call: -
v_call: TRBV19
clone_size: few
cdr3_nt: TGTGCCAGTAGCCGGGGGTTCGGAATATACAATGAGCAGTTCTTC
cdr3_aa: CASSRGFGIYNEQFF

j_call: TRBJ1-2
d_call: -
v_call: TRBV29-1
clone_size: -
cdr3_nt: TGCAGCGTGCTTACTGCTTGGGGCTACACCTTC
cdr3_aa: CSVLTAWGYTF

j_call: TRBJ1-2
d_call: -
v_call: TRBV5-1
clone_size: many
cdr3_nt: TGCGCCAGCACCCCATTGGGGGGGTTTGGCTACACCTTC
cdr3_aa: CASTPLGGFGYTF

j_call: TRBJ1-2
d_call: TRBD1
v_call: TRBV29-1
clone_size: few
cdr3_nt: TGCAGCGTGACCGGGACAGACTCTAATGGCTACACCTTC
cdr3_aa: CSVTGTDSNGYTF

j_call: TRBJ2-2
d_call: -
v_call: TRBV14
clone_size: -
cdr3_nt: TGTGCCAGCAGCCCTCACTCCCGGGGCGGGGAGCTGTTTTTT
cdr3_aa: CASSPHSRGGELFF

j_call: TRBJ2-1
d_call: -
v_call: TRBV7-8
clone_size: once
cdr3_nt: TGTGCCAGCAGCTTAAGCGAAGGTTCCTGGGGCCATGAGCAGTTCTTC
cdr3_aa: CASSLSEGSWGHEQFF

j_call: TRBJ1-2
d_call: -
v_call: TRBV20-1
clone_size: few
cdr3_nt: TGCAGTGCTAGAGATCTCTACGGGGGGTTCTATGGCTACACCTTC
cdr3_aa: CSARDLYGGFYGYTF

j_call: TRBJ2-1
d_call: TRBD1
v_call: TRBV19
clone_size: -
cdr3_nt: TGTGCCAGTAGTATAGGGACCGGGACAGGGGGCAATGAGCAGTTCTTC
cdr3_aa: CASSIGTGTGGNEQFF

j_call: TRBJ1-5
d_call: -
v_call: TRBV28
clone_size: medium-sized
cdr3_nt: TGTGCCAGCAGTTCCGACTTGTACAATCAGCCCCAGCATTTT
cdr3_aa: CASSSDLYNQPQHF

j_call: TRBJ2-4
d_call: TRBD2
v_call: TRBV7-9
clone_size: many
cdr3_nt: TGTGCCAGCAGCCCGTTAGCGGGGTTGGCCAAAAACATTCAGTACTTC
cdr3_aa: CASSPLAGLAKNIQYF

j_call: TRBJ2-7
d_call: -
v_call: TRBV15
clone_size: few
cdr3_nt: TGTGCCACCAGCAGAGGCCCAGGGGTCGAAAACTACGAGCAGTACTTC
cdr3_aa: CATSRGPGVENYEQYF

j_call: TRBJ1-6
d_call: -
v_call: TRBV23-1
clone_size: -
cdr3_nt: TGCGCCAGCAGTCAAAGTAGACCAGGGTCAGCCTATAATTCACCCCTCCACTTT
cdr3_aa: CASSQSRPGSAYNSPLHF

j_call: TRBJ2-5
d_call: TRBD1
v_call: TRBV5-1
clone_size: -
cdr3_nt: TGCGCCAGCAGCATGCCGACAGGGGGCCTAAGCCTGCGAGAGACCCAGTACTTC
cdr3_aa: CASSMPTGGLSLRETQYF

j_call: TRBJ2-3
d_call: -
v_call: TRBV7-8
clone_size: many
cdr3_nt: TGTGCCAGCAGCTCGACCGTCCTTGGCACAGATACGCAGTATTTT
cdr3_aa: CASSSTVLGTDTQYF

j_call: TRBJ1-6
d_call: -
v_call: TRBV6-6
clone_size: -
cdr3_nt: TGTGCCAGCAGTTACTACCCCGGCACCTCGGGGAATTCACCCCTCCACTTT
cdr3_aa: CASSYYPGTSGNSPLHF

j_call: TRBJ1-1
d_call: -
v_call: TRBV6-6
clone_size: -
cdr3_nt: TGTGCCAGCAGTCCCAGACAGAACTATGAAGCTTTCTTT
cdr3_aa: CASSPRQNYEAFF

j_call: TRBJ2-4
d_call: TRBD1
v_call: TRBV7-8
clone_size: many
cdr3_nt: TGTGCCAGCAGCTTAGCTGGGACAGGACAAAACATTCAGTACTTC
cdr3_aa: CASSLAGTGQNIQYF

j_call: TRBJ1-1
d_call: -
v_call: TRBV29-1
clone_size: -
cdr3_nt: TGCAGCGTTGGCAGATTGGGCCTTGAAGCTTTCTTT
cdr3_aa: CSVGRLGLEAFF

j_call: TRBJ1-1
d_call: -
v_call: TRBV19
clone_size: few
cdr3_nt: TGTGCCAGTAGGACCCTCGGGACGACGAACACTGAAGCTTTCTTT
cdr3_aa: CASRTLGTTNTEAFF

j_call: TRBJ1-2
d_call: -
v_call: TRBV5-4
clone_size: -
cdr3_nt: TGTGCCAGCAGCTTTGGCACGAATGGCTACACCTTC
cdr3_aa: CASSFGTNGYTF

j_call: TRBJ2-5
d_call: -
v_call: TRBV20-1
clone_size: few
cdr3_nt: TGCAGCGCCGCGCGGGGGCTGGGGGAAGAGACCCAGTACTTC
cdr3_aa: CSAARGLGEETQYF

j_call: TRBJ2-1
d_call: -
v_call: TRBV6-6
clone_size: many
cdr3_nt: TGTGCCAGCCGGGAAGGTGGCAATGAGCAGTTCTTC
cdr3_aa: CASREGGNEQFF

j_call: TRBJ1-2
d_call: TRBD1
v_call: TRBV28
clone_size: many
cdr3_nt: TGTGCCAGCAGCCCCCCGGTACAGGGGAATGGCTACACCTTC
cdr3_aa: CASSPPVQGNGYTF

j_call: TRBJ2-5
d_call: -
v_call: TRBV3-1
clone_size: -
cdr3_nt: TGTGCCAGCAGCCAAGATTGGGGAGGCAGCCAAGAGACCCAGTACTTC
cdr3_aa: CASSQDWGGSQETQYF

j_call: TRBJ1-5
d_call: -
v_call: TRBV7-2
clone_size: many
cdr3_nt: TGTGCCAGCAGCCCTTACGGGCAGGGAGGCAATCAGCCCCAGCATTTT
cdr3_aa: CASSPYGQGGNQPQHF

j_call: TRBJ2-7
d_call: TRBD1
v_call: TRBV28
clone_size: few
cdr3_nt: TGTGCCAGCAGTCTACAGGGGGCAGGGGTCCGGGAGCAGTACTTC
cdr3_aa: CASSLQGAGVREQYF

j_call: TRBJ2-7
d_call: -
v_call: TRBV6-2/TRBV6-3
clone_size: few
cdr3_nt: TGTGCCAGCGGCTCGGGACGCGCCTACGAGCAGTACTTC
cdr3_aa: CASGSGRAYEQYF

j_call: TRBJ2-3
d_call: TRBD2
v_call: TRBV15
clone_size: -
cdr3_nt: TGTGCCACCAGGCTGGGTCGGCGGGGGGCCACAGATACGCAGTATTTT
cdr3_aa: CATRLGRRGATDTQYF

j_call: TRBJ2-2
d_call: TRBD1
v_call: TRBV7-9
clone_size: few
cdr3_nt: TGTGCCAGCTTATCTTCCCCGACAGGGGGATTGTCCGGGGAGCTGTTTTTT
cdr3_aa: CASLSSPTGGLSGELFF

j_call: TRBJ2-7
d_call: -
v_call: TRBV19
clone_size: -
cdr3_nt: TGTGCCAGTAGCGGAGCGGTCGGCTCCTACGAGCAGTACTTC
cdr3_aa: CASSGAVGSYEQYF

j_call: TRBJ2-3
d_call: -
v_call: TRBV29-1
clone_size: -
cdr3_nt: TGCACATTTGCCCAGGGCGCAGATACGCAGTATTTT
cdr3_aa: CTFAQGADTQYF

j_call: TRBJ1-1
d_call: -
v_call: TRBV7-2
clone_size: many
cdr3_nt: TGTGCCAGCAGCGCGGGACAAACGAGCACTGAAGCTTTCTTT
cdr3_aa: CASSAGQTSTEAFF

j_call: TRBJ2-1
d_call: TRBD2
v_call: TRBV19
clone_size: -
cdr3_nt: TGTGCCAGTAGGCTAGCGGGGGGGAACAATGAGCAGTTCTTC
cdr3_aa: CASRLAGGNNEQFF

j_call: TRBJ2-3
d_call: TRBD1
v_call: TRBV11-1
clone_size: many
cdr3_nt: TGTGCCAGCAGCCTCATGACAGGGGCTAGCACAGATACGCAGTATTTT
cdr3_aa: CASSLMTGASTDTQYF

j_call: TRBJ1-4
d_call: -
v_call: TRBV6-5
clone_size: -
cdr3_nt: TGTGCCAGCAGACCCGACGGGACCCTGGAAAAACTGTTTTTT
cdr3_aa: CASRPDGTLEKLFF

j_call: TRBJ2-1
d_call: -
v_call: TRBV5-3
clone_size: -
cdr3_nt: TGTGCCAGCAGCTTGGTTCAGGGGCCGTACAATGAGCAGTTCTTC
cdr3_aa: CASSLVQGPYNEQFF

j_call: TRBJ2-5
d_call: -
v_call: TRBV7-9
clone_size: many
cdr3_nt: TGTGCCAGCAGCTTAGACAGCCCGAACTTCCAAGAGACCCAGTACTTC
cdr3_aa: CASSLDSPNFQETQYF

j_call: TRBJ1-2
d_call: TRBD1
v_call: TRBV27
clone_size: many
cdr3_nt: TGTGCCAGCAGGGGACAGGGGATAGGCTACACCTTC
cdr3_aa: CASRGQGIGYTF

j_call: TRBJ2-1
d_call: TRBD2
v_call: TRBV5-1
clone_size: many
cdr3_nt: TGCGCCAGCAGCTCCAGCGGGGGGTACAATGAGCAGTTCTTC
cdr3_aa: CASSSSGGYNEQFF

j_call: TRBJ1-1
d_call: -
v_call: TRBV9
clone_size: many
cdr3_nt: TGTGCCAGCAGCGCCTCTACAGGGCAGGGCACTGAAGCTTTCTTT
cdr3_aa: CASSASTGQGTEAFF

j_call: TRBJ2-3
d_call: TRBD2
v_call: TRBV3-1
clone_size: few
cdr3_nt: TGTGCCAGCAGCCAGACGACTAGCGGGGCCACAGATACGCAGTATTTT
cdr3_aa: CASSQTTSGATDTQYF

j_call: TRBJ1-2
d_call: -
v_call: TRBV6-1
clone_size: many
cdr3_nt: TGTGCCAGCAGGACGGCGGTCGGGGGGAACTATGGCTACACCTTC
cdr3_aa: CASRTAVGGNYGYTF

j_call: TRBJ2-2
d_call: TRBD1
v_call: TRBV20-1
clone_size: few
cdr3_nt: TGCAGTGTCCCGGGACAGGGATACACCGGGGAGCTGTTTTTT
cdr3_aa: CSVPGQGYTGELFF

j_call: TRBJ1-3
d_call: -
v_call: TRBV24-1
clone_size: -
cdr3_nt: TGTGCCACCAGTGATTTGCAGCGTTGCAGCACCCGCATCTCTGGAAACACCATATATTTT
cdr3_aa: CATSDLQRCSTRISGNTIYF